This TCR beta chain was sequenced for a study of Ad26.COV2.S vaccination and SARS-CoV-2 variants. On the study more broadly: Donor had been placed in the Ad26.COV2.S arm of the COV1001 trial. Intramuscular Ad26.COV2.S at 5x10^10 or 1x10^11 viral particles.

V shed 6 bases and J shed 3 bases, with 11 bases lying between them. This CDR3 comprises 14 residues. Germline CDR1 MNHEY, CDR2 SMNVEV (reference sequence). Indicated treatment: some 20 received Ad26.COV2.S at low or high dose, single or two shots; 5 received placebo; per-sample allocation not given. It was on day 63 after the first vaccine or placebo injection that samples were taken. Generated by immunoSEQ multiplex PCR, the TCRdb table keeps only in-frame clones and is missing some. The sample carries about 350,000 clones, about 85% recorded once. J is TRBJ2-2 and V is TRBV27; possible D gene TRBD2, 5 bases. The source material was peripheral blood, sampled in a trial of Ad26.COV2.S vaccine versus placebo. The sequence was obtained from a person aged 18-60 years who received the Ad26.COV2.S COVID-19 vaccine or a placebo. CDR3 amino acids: CASSPRTDTGELFF. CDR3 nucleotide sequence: TGTGCCAGCAGCCCCAGGACTGACACCGGGGAGCTGTTTTTT.